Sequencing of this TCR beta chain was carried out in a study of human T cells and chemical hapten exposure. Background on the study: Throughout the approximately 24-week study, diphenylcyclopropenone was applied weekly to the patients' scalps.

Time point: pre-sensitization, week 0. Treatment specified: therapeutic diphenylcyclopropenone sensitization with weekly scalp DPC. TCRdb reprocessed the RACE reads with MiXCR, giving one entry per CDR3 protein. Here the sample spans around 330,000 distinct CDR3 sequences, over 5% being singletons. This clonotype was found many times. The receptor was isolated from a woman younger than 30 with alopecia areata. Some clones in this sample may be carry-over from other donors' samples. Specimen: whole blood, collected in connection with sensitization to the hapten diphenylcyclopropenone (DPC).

CDR3 nucleotide sequence: TGTGCCAGCAGCCAATACGCGGGGACTGAAGCTTTCTTT. Its protein product is CASSQYAGTEAFF. The chain has TRBV14 and TRBJ1-1; no clear D gene. From germline, CDR1 is SGHDN and CDR2 FVKESK. The CDR3 is 13 residues long. Trimming removed 2 bases at V and 5 bases at J, with 9 bases between.